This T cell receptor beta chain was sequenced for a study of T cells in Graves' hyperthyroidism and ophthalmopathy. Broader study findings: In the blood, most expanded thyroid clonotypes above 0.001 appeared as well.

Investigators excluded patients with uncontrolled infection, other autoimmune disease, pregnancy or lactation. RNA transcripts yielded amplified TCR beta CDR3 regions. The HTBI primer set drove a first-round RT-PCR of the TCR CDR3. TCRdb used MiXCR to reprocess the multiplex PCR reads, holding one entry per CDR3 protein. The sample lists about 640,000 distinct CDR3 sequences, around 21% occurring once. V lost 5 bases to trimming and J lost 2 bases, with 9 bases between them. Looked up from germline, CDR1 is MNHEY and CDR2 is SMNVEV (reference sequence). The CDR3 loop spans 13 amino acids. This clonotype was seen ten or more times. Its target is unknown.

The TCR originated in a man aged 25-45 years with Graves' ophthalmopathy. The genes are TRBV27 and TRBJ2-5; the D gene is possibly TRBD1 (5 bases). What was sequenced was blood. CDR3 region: CASSRRVQETQYF. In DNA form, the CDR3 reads TGTGCCAGCAGTCGCAGGGTTCAAGAGACCCAGTACTTC.